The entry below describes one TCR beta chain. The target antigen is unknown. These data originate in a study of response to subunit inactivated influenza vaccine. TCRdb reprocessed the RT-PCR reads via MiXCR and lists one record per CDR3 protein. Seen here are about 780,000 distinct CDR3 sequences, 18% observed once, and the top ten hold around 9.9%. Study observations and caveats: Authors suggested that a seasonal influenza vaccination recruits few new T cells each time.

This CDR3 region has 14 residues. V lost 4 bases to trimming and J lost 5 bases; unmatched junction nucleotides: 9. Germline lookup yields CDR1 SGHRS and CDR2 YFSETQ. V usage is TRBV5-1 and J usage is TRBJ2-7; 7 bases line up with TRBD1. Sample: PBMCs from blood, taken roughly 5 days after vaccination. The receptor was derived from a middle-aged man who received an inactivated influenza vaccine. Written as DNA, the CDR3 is TGCGCCAGCAGCGGATGGACAGGTAACGACGAGCAGTACTTC. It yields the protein CASSGWTGNDEQYF.